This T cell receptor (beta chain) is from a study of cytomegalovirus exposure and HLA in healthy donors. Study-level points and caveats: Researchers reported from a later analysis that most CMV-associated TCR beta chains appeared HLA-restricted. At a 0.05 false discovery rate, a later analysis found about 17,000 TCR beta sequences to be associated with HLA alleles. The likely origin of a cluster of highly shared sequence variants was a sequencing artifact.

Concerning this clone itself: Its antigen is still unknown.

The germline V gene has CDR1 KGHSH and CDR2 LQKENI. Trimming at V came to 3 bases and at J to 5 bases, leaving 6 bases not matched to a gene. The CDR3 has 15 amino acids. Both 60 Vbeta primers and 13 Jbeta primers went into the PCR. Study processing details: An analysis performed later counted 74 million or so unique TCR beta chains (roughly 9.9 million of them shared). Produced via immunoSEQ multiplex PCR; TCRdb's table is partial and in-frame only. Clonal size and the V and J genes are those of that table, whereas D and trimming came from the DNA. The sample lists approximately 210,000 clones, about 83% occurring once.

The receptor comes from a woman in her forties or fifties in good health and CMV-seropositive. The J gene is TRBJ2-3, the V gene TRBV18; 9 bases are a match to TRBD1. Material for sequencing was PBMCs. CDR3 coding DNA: TGTGCCAGCTCACCCCCGGGACAGGGAGTAGATACGCAGTATTTT. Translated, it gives CASSPPGQGVDTQYF. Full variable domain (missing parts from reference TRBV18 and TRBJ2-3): NAGVMQNPRHLVRRRGQEARLRCSPMKGHSHVYWYRQLPEEGLKFMVYLQKENIIDESGMPKERFSAEFPKEGPSILRIQQVVRGDSAAYFCASSPPGQGVDTQYFGPGTRLTVL.